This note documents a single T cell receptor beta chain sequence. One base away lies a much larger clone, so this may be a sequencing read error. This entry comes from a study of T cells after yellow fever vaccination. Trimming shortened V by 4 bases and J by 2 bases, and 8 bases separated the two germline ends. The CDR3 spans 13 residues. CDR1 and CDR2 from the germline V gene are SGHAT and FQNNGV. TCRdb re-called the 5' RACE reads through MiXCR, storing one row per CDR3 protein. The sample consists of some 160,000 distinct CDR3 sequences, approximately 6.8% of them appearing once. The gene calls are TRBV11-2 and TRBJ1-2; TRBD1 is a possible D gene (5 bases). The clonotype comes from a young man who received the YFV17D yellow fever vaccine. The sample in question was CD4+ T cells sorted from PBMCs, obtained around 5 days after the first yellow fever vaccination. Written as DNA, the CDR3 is TGTGCCAGCAGCTCGGACACGAACTATGGCTACACCTTC. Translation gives CASSSDTNYGYTF.